The clone carrying this TCR beta chain was counted a few times. Other nucleotide sequences from this sample produce the same CDR3. The donors were part of the approximately 120-subject validation cohort, which stood apart from the approximately 670-subject first cohort. Generated by immunoSEQ multiplex PCR, the TCRdb table keeps only in-frame clones and is missing some. This table has under 250,000 clones, around 87% appearing once. Germline V lookup: CDR1 SNHLY, CDR2 FYNNEI. Trimming took 6 bases from V and 1 from J, leaving 6 bases between them. This CDR3 spans 12 amino acids. The data stem from a study of cytomegalovirus exposure and HLA in healthy donors.

The V and J genes are TRBV2 and TRBJ2-5; the D is unclear. This receptor was obtained from a man between 18 and 29 years old in good health and CMV-seronegative. Material: PBMCs. CDR3 loop: CASSYSQETQYF. CDR3 DNA sequence: TGTGCCAGCAGCTACAGCCAAGAGACCCAGTACTTC.